This T cell receptor beta chain was recovered during a study of blood T cell repertoires in COVID-19. At the level of the study: Sites across the United States, Italy and Spain contributed samples from acute and convalescent COVID-19.

CDR1 and CDR2 from the germline V gene are SGHNT and YENEEA. The V and J ends lost 4 bases and 6 bases respectively, with 10 bases between them. The CDR3 length is 13 residues. Assay: immunoSEQ multiplex PCR; the TCRdb copy retains only in-frame clones and omits some. Counted here are some 200,000 clones, roughly 76% occurring once; the ten biggest clones make up approximately 11%. The specimen sequenced was peripheral blood. This clonotype was obtained from a middle-aged woman with COVID-19, enrolled during active disease. This rearrangement joins TRBV11-3 to TRBJ2-1; D might be TRBD1 (5 bases). The CDR3 sequence: CASSSAGFNEQFF. The CDR3 coding sequence is TGTGCCAGCAGCTCCGCAGGGTTCAATGAGCAGTTCTTC. Together with reference TRBV11-3 and TRBJ2-1, the CDR3 gives the full variable domain: EAGVVQSPRYKIIEKKQPVAFWCNPISGHNTLYWYLQNLGQGPELLIRYENEEAVDDSQLPKDRFSAERLKGVDSTLKIQPAELGDSAVYLCASSSAGFNEQFFGPGTRLTVL.